This T cell receptor (beta chain) was retrieved from a study of T cells expressing NK-cell markers. For the study at large: Seven of eight sequenced donors tested HCMV-seropositive; one tested seronegative.

Overall study results and limits: These same clonotypes (in a few donors) also led the CD3+CD56-NKG2C+ fraction. In roughly 6 donors, dominant CD3+CD56+NKG2C+ clones formed roughly 1.0-7.5% of CD8+ cells.

cDNA encoding TCR beta was synthesized via 5'RACE template switching incorporating UMIs. With the 5' RACE reads reprocessed, TCRdb shows one record per CDR3 protein and no DNA. The table for this sample gives more than 90,000 distinct CDR3 sequences. As to this clonotype: Its antigen is undetermined.

In germline, CDR1 is DFQATT, CDR2 SNEGSKA (reference sequence). The CDR3 consists of 15 residues. The chain employs TRBV20-1 and TRBJ2-3. The sequence derives from a woman aged 18 to 75 in good health. Material for sequencing was blood T cells: a sorted CD56 or NKG2C T cell subset, CD4+ or CD8+ T cells, or bulk PBMC T cells (not recorded which). The CDR3 region is CSARDQLGNTDTQYF.